This T cell receptor (beta chain) is from a study of blood T cell repertoires in COVID-19. Using immunoSEQ multiplex PCR, the repertoire was profiled, and TCRdb retains in-frame clones only, with some absent. The sample has about 210,000 clones, roughly 79% seen once. V dropped 3 bases and J dropped 4 bases, with 9 bases sitting between them. This CDR3 region has 13 residues. CDR1 is SGHTA, CDR2 FQGTGA, per germline. Sequencing was carried out using PBMCs or T cells enriched from blood (not recorded which). This chain links TRBV7-3 with TRBJ2-5; D uncertain. This clonotype originated in a woman aged 45-60 years with acute COVID-19. This CDR3 reads CASSFYTGETQYF. In nucleotides, the CDR3 is TGTGCCAGCAGCTTTTACACGGGAGAGACCCAGTACTTC.